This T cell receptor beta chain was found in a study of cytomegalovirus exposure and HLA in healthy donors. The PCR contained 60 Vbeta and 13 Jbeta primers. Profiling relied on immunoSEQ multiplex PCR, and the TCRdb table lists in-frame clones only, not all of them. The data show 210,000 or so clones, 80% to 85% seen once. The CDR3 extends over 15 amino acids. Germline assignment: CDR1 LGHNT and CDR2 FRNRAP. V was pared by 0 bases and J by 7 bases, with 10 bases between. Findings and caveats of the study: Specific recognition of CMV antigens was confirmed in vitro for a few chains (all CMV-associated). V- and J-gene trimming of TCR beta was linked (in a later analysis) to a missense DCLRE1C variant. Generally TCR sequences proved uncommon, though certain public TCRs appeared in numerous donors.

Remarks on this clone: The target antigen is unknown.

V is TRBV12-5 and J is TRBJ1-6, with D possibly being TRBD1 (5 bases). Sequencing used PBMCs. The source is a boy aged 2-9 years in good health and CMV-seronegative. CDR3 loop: CASGLVGGINSPLHF. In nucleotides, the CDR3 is TGTGCTAGTGGTTTGGTCGGGGGAATCAATTCACCCCTCCACTTT.